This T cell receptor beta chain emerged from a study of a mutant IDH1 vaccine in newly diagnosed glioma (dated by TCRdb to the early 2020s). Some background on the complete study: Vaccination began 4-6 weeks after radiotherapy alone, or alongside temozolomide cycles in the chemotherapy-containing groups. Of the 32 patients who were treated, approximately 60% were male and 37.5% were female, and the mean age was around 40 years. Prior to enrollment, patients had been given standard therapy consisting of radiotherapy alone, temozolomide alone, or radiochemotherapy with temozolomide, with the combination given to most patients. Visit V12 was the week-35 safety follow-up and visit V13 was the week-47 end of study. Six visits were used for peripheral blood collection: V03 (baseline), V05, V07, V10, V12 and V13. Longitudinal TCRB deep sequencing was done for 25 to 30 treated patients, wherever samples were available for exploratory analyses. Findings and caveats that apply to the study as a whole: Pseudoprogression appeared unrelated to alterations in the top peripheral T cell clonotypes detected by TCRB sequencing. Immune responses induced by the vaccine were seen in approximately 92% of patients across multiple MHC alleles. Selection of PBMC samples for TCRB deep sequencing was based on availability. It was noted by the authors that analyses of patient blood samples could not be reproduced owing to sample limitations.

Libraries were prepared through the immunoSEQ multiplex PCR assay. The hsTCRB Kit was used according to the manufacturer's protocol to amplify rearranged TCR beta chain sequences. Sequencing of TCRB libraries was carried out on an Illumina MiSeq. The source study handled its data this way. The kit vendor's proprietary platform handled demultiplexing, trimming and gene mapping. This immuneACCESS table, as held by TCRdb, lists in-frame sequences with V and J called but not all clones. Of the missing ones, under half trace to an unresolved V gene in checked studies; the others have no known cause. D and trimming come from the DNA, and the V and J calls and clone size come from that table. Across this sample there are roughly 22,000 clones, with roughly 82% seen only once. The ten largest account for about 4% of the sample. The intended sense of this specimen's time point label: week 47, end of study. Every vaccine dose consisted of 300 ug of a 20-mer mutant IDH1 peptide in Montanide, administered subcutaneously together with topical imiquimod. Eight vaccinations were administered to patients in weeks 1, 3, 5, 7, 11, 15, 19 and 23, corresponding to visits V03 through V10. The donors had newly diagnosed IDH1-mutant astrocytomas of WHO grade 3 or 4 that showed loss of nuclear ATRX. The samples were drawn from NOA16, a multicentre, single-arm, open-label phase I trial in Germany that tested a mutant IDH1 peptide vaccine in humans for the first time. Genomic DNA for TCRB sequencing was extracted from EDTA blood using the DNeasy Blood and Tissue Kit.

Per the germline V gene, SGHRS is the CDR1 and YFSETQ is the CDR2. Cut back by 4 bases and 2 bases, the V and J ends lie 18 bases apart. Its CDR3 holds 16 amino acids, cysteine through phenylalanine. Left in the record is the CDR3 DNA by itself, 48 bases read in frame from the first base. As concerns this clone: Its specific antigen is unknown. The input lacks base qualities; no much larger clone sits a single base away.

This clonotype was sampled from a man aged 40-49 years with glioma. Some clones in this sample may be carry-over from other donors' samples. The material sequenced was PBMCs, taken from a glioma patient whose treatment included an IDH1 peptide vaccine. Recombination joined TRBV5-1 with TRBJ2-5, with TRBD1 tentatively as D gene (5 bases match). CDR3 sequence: CASSVDGRASQETQYF. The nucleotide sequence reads TGCGCCAGCAGCGTGGACGGCAGGGCCAGTCAAGAGACCCAGTACTTC.